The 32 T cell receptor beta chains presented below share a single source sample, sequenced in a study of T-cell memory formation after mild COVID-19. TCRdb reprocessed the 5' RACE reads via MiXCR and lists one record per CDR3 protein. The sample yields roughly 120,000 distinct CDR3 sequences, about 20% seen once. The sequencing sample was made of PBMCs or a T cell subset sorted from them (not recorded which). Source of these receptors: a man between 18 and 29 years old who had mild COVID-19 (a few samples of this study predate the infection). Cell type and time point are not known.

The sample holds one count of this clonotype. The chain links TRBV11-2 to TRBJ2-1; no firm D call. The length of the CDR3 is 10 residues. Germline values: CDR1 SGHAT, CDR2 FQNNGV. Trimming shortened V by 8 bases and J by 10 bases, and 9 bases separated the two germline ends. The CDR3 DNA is TGTGCCAGCGGACCATTAGAGCAGTTCTTC. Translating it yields CASGPLEQFF.

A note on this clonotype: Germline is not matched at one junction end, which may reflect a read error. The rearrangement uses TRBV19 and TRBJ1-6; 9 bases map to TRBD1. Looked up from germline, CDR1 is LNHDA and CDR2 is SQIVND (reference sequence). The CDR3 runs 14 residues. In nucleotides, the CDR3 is TGTGCCAGGAGTATCGGACAGGGGTATTCACCCCTCCACTTT. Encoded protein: CARSIGQGYSPLHF.

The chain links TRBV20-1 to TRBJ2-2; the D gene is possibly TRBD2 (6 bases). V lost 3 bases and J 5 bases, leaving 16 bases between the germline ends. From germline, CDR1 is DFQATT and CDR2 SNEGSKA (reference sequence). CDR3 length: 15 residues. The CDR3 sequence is CSASTTGEFTGELFF. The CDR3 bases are TGCAGTGCTAGCACTACGGGGGAGTTTACCGGGGAGCTGTTTTTT.

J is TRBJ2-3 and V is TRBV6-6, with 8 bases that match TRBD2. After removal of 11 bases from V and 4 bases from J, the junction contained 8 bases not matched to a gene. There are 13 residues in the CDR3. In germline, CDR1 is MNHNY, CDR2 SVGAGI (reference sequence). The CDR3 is CAGQRGLPDTQYF. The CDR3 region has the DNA TGTGCCGGCCAGCGGGGGTTACCAGATACGCAGTATTTT.

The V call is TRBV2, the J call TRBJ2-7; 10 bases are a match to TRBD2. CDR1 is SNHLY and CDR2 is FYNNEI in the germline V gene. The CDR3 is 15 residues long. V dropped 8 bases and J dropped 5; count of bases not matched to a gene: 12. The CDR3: CASQWSGGGTHEQYV. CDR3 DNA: TGTGCCAGCCAATGGAGCGGGGGGGGAACTCACGAGCAGTACGTC.

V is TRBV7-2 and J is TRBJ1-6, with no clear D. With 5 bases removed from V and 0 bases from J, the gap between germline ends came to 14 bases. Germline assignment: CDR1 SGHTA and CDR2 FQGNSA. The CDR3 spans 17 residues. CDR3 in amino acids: CASSQLEADSYNSPLHF. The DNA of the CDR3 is TGTGCCAGCAGCCAGCTAGAGGCGGACTCCTATAATTCACCCCTCCACTTT. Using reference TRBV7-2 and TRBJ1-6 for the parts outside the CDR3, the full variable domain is GAGVSQSPSNKVTEKGKDVELRCDPISGHTALYWYRQSLGQGLEFLIYFQGNSAPDKSGLPSDRFSAERTGGSVSTLTIQRTQQEDSAVYLCASSQLEADSYNSPLHFGNGTRLTVT.

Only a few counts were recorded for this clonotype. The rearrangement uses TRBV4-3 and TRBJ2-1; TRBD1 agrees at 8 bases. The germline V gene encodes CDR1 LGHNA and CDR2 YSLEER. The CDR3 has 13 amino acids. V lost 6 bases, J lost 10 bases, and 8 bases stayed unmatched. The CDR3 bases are TGCGCCAGCAGTCCCGGACAGGGCAGGGAGCAGTTCTTC. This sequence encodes CASSPGQGREQFF.

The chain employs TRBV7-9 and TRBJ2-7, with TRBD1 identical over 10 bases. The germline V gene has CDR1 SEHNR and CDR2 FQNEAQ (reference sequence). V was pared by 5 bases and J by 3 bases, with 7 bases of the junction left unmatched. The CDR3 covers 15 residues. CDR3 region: CASSPGDRGLYEQYF. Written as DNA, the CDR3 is TGTGCCAGCAGCCCCGGAGACAGGGGGCTCTACGAGCAGTACTTC.

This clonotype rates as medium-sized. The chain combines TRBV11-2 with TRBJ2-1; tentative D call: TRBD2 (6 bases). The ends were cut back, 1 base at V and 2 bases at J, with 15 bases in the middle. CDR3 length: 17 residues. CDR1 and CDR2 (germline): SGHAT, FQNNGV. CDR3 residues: CASSLGPGTSTYNEQFF. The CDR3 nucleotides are TGTGCCAGCAGCTTAGGACCCGGGACTTCGACCTACAATGAGCAGTTCTTC.

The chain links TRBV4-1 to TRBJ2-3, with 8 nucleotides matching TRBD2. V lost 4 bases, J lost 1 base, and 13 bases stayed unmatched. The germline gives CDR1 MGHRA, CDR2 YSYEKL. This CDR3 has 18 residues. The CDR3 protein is CASSPPPTLAGRTDTQYF. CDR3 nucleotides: TGCGCCAGCAGCCCGCCGCCAACTTTAGCGGGGCGCACAGATACGCAGTATTTT.

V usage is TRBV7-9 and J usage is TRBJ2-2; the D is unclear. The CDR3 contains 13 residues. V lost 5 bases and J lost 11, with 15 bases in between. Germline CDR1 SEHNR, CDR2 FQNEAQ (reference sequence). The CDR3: CASSPAGPTELFF. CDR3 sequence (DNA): TGTGCCAGCAGCCCCGCCGGACCAACAGAGCTGTTTTTT.

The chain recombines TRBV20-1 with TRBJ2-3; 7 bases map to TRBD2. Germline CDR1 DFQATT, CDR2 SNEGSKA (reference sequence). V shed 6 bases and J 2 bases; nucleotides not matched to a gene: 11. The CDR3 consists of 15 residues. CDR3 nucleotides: TGCAGTGCAGAAAACGGGGGGTACAACACAGATACGCAGTATTTT. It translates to CSAENGGYNTDTQYF.

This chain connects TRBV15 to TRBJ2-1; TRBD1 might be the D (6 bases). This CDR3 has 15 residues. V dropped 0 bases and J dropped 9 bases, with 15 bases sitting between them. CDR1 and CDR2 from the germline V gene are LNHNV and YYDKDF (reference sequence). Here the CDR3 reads CATSRERGIFAEQFF. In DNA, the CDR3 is TGTGCCACCAGCAGAGAAAGGGGGATTTTTGCTGAGCAGTTCTTC.

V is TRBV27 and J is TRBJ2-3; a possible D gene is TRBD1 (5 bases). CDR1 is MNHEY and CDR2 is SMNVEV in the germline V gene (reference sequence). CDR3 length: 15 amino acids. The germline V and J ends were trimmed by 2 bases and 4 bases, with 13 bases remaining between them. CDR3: CASSLTQVIPDTQYF. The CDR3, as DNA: TGTGCCAGCAGTTTAACACAGGTTATCCCAGATACGCAGTATTTT.

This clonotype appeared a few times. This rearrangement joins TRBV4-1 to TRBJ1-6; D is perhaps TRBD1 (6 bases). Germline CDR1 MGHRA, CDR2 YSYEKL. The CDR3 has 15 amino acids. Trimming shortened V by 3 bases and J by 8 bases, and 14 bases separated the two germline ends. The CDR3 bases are TGCGCCAGCAGCCAGAGCAGGGGAGTTCATTCACCCCTCCACTTT. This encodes CASSQSRGVHSPLHF.

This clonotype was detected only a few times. In nucleotides, the CDR3 is TGTGCCAGCAGTTTTATGGGGTTTAACACTGAAGCTTTCTTT. Its protein product is CASSFMGFNTEAFF. V is TRBV28 and J is TRBJ1-1; D is uncertain. CDR1 and CDR2 (germline): MDHEN, SYDVKM. CDR3 length equals 14 residues. The ends were cut back, 3 bases at V and 2 bases at J, with 10 bases in the middle.

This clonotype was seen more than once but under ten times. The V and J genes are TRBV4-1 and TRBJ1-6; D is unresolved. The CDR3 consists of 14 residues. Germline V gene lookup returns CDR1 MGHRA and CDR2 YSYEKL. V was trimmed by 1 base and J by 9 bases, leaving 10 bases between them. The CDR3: CASSQASSGSPLHF. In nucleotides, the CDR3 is TGCGCCAGCAGCCAAGCATCGTCGGGTTCACCCCTCCACTTT.

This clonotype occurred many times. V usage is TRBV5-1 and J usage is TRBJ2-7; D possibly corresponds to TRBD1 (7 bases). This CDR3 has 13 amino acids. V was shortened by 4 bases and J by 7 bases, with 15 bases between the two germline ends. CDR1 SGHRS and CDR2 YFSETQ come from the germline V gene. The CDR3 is CASSPTGTQEQYF. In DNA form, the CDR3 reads TGCGCCAGCAGCCCGACAGGGACTCAGGAGCAGTACTTC.

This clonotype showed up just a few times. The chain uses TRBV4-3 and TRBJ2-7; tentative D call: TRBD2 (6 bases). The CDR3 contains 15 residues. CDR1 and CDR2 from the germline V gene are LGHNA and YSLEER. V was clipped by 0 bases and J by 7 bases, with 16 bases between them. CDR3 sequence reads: CASSQDLRVRDEQYF. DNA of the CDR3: TGCGCCAGCAGCCAAGATCTCCGCGTGCGGGATGAGCAGTACTTC.

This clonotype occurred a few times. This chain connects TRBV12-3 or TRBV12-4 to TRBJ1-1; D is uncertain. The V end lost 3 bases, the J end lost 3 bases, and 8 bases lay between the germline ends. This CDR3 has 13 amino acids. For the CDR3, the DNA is TGTGCCAGCAGTTTTTGGGGTTACACTGAAGCTTTCTTT. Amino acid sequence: CASSFWGYTEAFF.

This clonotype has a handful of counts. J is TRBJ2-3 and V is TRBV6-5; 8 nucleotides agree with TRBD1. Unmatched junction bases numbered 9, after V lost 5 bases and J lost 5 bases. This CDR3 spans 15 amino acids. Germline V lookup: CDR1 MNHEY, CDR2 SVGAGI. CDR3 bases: TGTGCCAGCAGTCACAAGGACAGGGCAGTAGATACGCAGTATTTT. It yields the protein CASSHKDRAVDTQYF.

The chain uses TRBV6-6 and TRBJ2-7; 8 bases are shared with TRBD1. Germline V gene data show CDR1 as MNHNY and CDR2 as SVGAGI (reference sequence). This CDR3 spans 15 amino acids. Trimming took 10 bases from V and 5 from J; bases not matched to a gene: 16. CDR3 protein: CATRVLRTGTHEQYF. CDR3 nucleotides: TGTGCCACCAGAGTCCTCAGGACAGGGACCCACGAGCAGTACTTC.

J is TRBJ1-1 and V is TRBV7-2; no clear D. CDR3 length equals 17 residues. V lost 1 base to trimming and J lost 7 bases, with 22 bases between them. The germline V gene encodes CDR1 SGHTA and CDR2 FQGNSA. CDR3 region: CASSLDRFSGRGSEAFF. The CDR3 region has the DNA TGTGCCAGCAGCTTAGACCGGTTTTCGGGCCGGGGAAGTGAAGCTTTCTTT.

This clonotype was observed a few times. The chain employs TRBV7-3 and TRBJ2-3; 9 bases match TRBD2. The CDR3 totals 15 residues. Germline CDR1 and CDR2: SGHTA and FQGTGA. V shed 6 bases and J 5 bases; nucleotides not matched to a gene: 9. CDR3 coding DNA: TGTGCCAGCAGACCCACTGCGGGGGGGCTAGATACGCAGTATTTT. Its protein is CASRPTAGGLDTQYF. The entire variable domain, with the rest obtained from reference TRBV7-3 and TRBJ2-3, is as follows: GAGVSQTPSNKVTEKGKYVELRCDPISGHTALYWYRQSLGQGPEFLIYFQGTGAADDSGLPNDRFFAVRPEGSVSTLKIQRTERGDSAVYLCASRPTAGGLDTQYFGPGTRLTVL.

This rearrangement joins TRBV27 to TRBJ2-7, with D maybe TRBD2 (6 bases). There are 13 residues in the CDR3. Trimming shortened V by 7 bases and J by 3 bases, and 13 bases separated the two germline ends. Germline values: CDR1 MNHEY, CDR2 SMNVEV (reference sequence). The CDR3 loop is CASMPGGDYEQYF. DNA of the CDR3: TGTGCCAGCATGCCCGGGGGTGACTACGAGCAGTACTTC.

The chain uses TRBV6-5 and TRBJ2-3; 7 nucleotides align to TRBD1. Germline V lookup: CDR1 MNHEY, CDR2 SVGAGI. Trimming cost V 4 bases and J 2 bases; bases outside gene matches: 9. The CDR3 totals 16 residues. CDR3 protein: CASSSRDSGYTDTQYF. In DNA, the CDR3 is TGTGCCAGCAGTTCACGGGACAGCGGATACACAGATACGCAGTATTTT.

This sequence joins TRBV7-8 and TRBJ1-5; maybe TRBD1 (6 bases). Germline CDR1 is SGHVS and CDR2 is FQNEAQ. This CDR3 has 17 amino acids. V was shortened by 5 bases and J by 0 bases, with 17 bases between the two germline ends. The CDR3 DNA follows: TGTGCCAGCAGCGCCCAAGGGCGAGGGGGTAGCAATCAGCCCCAGCATTTT. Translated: CASSAQGRGGSNQPQHF.

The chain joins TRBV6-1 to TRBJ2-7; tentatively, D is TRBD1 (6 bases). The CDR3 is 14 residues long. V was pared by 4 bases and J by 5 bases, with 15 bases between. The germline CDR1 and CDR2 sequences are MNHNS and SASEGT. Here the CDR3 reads CASSAYQGINEQYF. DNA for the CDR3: TGTGCCAGCAGTGCATATCAGGGGATCAACGAGCAGTACTTC.

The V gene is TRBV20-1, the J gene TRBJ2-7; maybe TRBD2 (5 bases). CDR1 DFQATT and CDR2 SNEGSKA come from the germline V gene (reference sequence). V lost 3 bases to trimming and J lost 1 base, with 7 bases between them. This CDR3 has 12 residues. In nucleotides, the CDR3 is TGCAGTGCTAGCACGGGGTCCTACGAGCAGTACTTC. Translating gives CSASTGSYEQYF.

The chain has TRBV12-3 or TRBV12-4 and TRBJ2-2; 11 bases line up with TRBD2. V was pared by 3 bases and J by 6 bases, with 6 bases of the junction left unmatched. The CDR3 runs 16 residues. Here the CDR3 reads CASSFRLAGGPGELFF. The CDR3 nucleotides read TGTGCCAGCAGTTTTCGGCTAGCGGGGGGCCCCGGGGAGCTGTTTTTT.

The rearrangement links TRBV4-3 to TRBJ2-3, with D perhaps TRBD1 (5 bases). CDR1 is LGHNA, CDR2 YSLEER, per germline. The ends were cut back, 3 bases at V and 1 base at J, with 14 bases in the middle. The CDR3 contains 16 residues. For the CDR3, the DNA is TGCGCCAGCAGCCACGAAAGACAGCTTGGCACAGATACGCAGTATTTT. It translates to CASSHERQLGTDTQYF.

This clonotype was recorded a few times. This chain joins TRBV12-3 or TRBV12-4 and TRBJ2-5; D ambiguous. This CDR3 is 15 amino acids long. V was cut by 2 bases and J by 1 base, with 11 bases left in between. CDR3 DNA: TGTGCCAGCAGTTTAATGGGCAGTACCCAAGAGACCCAGTACTTC. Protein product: CASSLMGSTQETQYF.